One and the same sample provided the 26 T cell receptor beta chains below, sequenced in a study of blood T cells in healthy people across ages (dated by TCRdb to the mid-2010s). Libraries were built with 5' RACE. Sequenced using an Illumina HiSeq 2500. A second PCR of roughly 6 to 11 cycles was run with a J-beta primer mix and a sample-barcoded 5' primer. TCRdb's own reprocessing of the public reads used fastp at Q25 and MiXCR and kept productive beta chains. Every CDR3 protein is listed once, alongside the most common genes and DNA of its rows. This sample is represented by 790,000 or so distinct CDR3 sequences; more than 35% of them were singletons. Roughly 20% of the sample is held by the ten biggest clonotypes. The sequencing sample was made of blood. The receptors were sampled from an elderly man in good health.

This chain connects TRBV11-2 to TRBJ2-4; no firm D call. The end of the DNA aligns better with TRBJ2-7, so the J call may be wrong. The CDR3 runs to 13 residues. CDR1 is SGHAT, CDR2 FQNNGV, per germline. CDR3: CASSSIRTYEQYF. The CDR3 DNA is TGTGCCAGCAGCTCCATACGTACCTACGAGCAGTACTTC.

This CDR3 reads CSEPYEQFF. CDR3 nucleotide sequence: TGCAGCGAACCGTATGAGCAGTTCTTC. The chain employs TRBV29-1 and TRBJ2-1; D is undetermined. V was cut by 7 bases and J by 8 bases, with 6 bases left in between. The CDR3 is 9 residues long. Germline CDR1 is SQVTM and CDR2 is ANQGSEA.

This clonotype has only one observation. The chain couples TRBV27 to TRBJ2-4, with D perhaps matching TRBD2 (5 bases). V lost 3 bases to trimming and J lost 15 bases, with 15 bases between them. CDR1 is MNHEY, CDR2 SMNVEV, per germline (reference sequence). The CDR3 covers 12 residues. The DNA of the CDR3 is TGTGCCAGCAGTTTCCCGGGATCTGGGCTGTACTTC. Amino acids: CASSFPGSGLYF.

The rearrangement joins TRBV20-1 to TRBJ2-5, with D perhaps matching TRBD2 (5 bases). Germline V lookup: CDR1 DFQATT, CDR2 SNEGSKA (reference sequence). The length of the CDR3 is 14 residues. Trimming cost V 4 bases and J 1 base, with 13 bases left between them. The CDR3 region is CSAIATSPQETQYF. The CDR3 coding sequence is TGCAGTGCTATAGCGACGTCCCCCCAAGAGACCCAGTACTTC.

The chain uses TRBV11-2 and TRBJ2-3; maybe TRBD2 (5 bases). Germline V CDR1 and CDR2: SGHAT, FQNNGV. V lost 2 bases to trimming and J lost 3 bases, with 12 bases between them. This CDR3 contains 15 residues. The CDR3 loop is CASSLNSLATDTQYF. The CDR3 DNA reads as TGTGCCAGCAGCTTAAACAGCCTAGCAACAGATACGCAGTATTTT.

The genes are TRBV5-6 and TRBJ1-1; 10 bases line up with TRBD1. The CDR3 loop spans 15 amino acids. The J segment lost 2 bases and the V segment lost 4 bases, leaving 5 bases of the junction unmatched. Germline lookup yields CDR1 SGHDT and CDR2 YYEEEE. CDR3 protein: CASSTGTGDNTEAFF. The DNA for the CDR3 is TGTGCCAGCAGCACAGGGACAGGGGATAACACTGAAGCTTTCTTT.

This clonotype was detected many times. The chain links TRBV29-1 to TRBJ2-3, with no clear D. There are 13 residues in the CDR3. V lost 4 bases and J 1 base, leaving 9 bases between the germline ends. Germline CDR1 SQVTM, CDR2 ANQGSEA. The CDR3 reads CSVGWVGTDTQYF. The CDR3 coding sequence is TGCAGCGTTGGATGGGTCGGCACAGATACGCAGTATTTT.

The chain has TRBV18 and TRBJ1-2; D perhaps matches TRBD1 (5 bases). Germline CDR1 KGHSH, CDR2 LQKENI. V lost 3 bases, J lost 8 bases, and 13 bases lay in between. This CDR3 has 13 amino acids. Written as DNA, the CDR3 is TGTGCCAGCTCACCTGGACAAAGTTCGGGCTACACCTTC. As protein: CASSPGQSSGYTF.

V and J are TRBV28 and TRBJ2-1; D gene uncertain. The V gene's germline CDR1 is MDHEN and CDR2 SYDVKM. Between the trimmed V and J ends, which lost 6 bases and 9 bases, there was a span of 15 bases. The CDR3 spans 13 residues. The CDR3 coding sequence is TGTGCCAGCAGGCTAGATGGCGGAGCTGAGCAGTTCTTC. Translating gives CASRLDGGAEQFF. Using reference TRBV28 and TRBJ2-1 for the parts outside the CDR3, the full variable domain is DVKVTQSSRYLVKRTGEKVFLECVQDMDHENMFWYRQDPGLGLRLIYFSYDVKMKEKGDIPEGYSVSREKKERFSLILESASTNQTSMYLCASRLDGGAEQFFGPGTRLTVL.

This clonotype was detected a few times. The rearrangement joins TRBV14 to TRBJ2-7; D perhaps matches TRBD2 (5 bases). V shed 1 base and J shed 6 bases, with 13 bases lying between them. The CDR3 is 14 amino acids. In germline, CDR1 is SGHDN, CDR2 FVKESK. In nucleotides, the CDR3 is TGTGCCAGCAGCCAAGTCCGGACTCTCAGCGAGCAGTACTTC. It is translated as CASSQVRTLSEQYF. Full variable domain (remainder filled in from reference TRBV14 and TRBJ2-7): EAGVTQFPSHSVIEKGQTVTLRCDPISGHDNLYWYRRVMGKEIKFLLHFVKESKQDESGMPNNRFLAERTGGTYSTLKVQPAELEDSGVYFCASSQVRTLSEQYFGPGTRLTVT.

CDR3 region: CASSFVAERTSSTDTQYF. CDR3 DNA sequence: TGTGCCAGCAGTTTCGTAGCGGAACGGACCTCTAGCACAGATACGCAGTATTTT. The J gene is TRBJ2-3, the V gene TRBV28, with D possibly TRBD2 on 6 matching bases. Trimming pared 3 bases from V and 0 bases from J, leaving 19 bases between. The germline V gene encodes CDR1 MDHEN and CDR2 SYDVKM. This CDR3 is 18 amino acids long. The complete variable domain, with remaining parts taken from reference TRBV28 and TRBJ2-3, reads DVKVTQSSRYLVKRTGEKVFLECVQDMDHENMFWYRQDPGLGLRLIYFSYDVKMKEKGDIPEGYSVSREKKERFSLILESASTNQTSMYLCASSFVAERTSSTDTQYFGPGTRLTVL.

The CDR3 spells CASSPTTGGGNQPQHF. The CDR3 region has the DNA TGTGCCAGCTCACCCACTACAGGGGGCGGCAATCAGCCCCAGCATTTT. V and J are TRBV18 and TRBJ1-5, with TRBD1 matching over 9 bases. The CDR3 sequence is 16 residues long. V was clipped by 3 bases and J by 2 bases; unmatched bases: 5. Per germline, CDR1 KGHSH and CDR2 LQKENI. Full variable domain (remainder filled in from reference TRBV18 and TRBJ1-5): NAGVMQNPRHLVRRRGQEARLRCSPMKGHSHVYWYRQLPEEGLKFMVYLQKENIIDESGMPKERFSAEFPKEGPSILRIQQVVRGDSAAYFCASSPTTGGGNQPQHFGDGTRLSIL.

The rearrangement uses TRBV6-5 and TRBJ1-2, with D perhaps matching TRBD1 (6 bases). Trimming pared 0 bases from V and 4 bases from J, leaving 12 bases between. CDR1 MNHEY and CDR2 SVGAGI come from the germline V gene. The CDR3 is 15 residues long. CDR3 in amino acids: CASSYSIQGSYGYTF. CDR3 coding DNA: TGTGCCAGCAGTTACTCGATCCAGGGGAGCTATGGCTACACCTTC.

This clonotype appeared a few times. The rearrangement links TRBV6-5 to TRBJ2-7; 9 bases are shared with TRBD2. The ends lost 7 bases at V and 4 bases at J; junction bases unmatched: 8. The CDR3 sequence is 14 residues long. Germline-derived CDR1 and CDR2 are MNHEY and SVGAGI. The CDR3 loop reads CASTLAGGEYEQYF. The CDR3 DNA reads as TGTGCCAGCACCCTCGCGGGAGGGGAGTACGAGCAGTACTTC.

Of note for this clonotype: Mismatch with germline at one junction end may stem from a read error. The rearrangement joins TRBV2 to TRBJ2-1; 11 bases fit TRBD2. CDR1 and CDR2 from the germline V gene are SNHLY and FYNNEI. CDR3 length: 15 residues. CDR3 region: CASSEGLAGYSEQFF. The CDR3 bases are TGTGCCAGCAGTGAAGGACTAGCGGGATACAGTGAGCAGTTCTTC.

The V call is TRBV6-2 or TRBV6-3, the J call TRBJ2-3; 8 nucleotides line up with TRBD1. Germline V gene lookup returns CDR1 MNHEY and CDR2 SVGEGT. The CDR3 is 17 amino acids. V dropped 6 bases and J dropped 2; count of bases not matched to a gene: 13. Here the CDR3 reads CASSRRWAGGFTDTQYF. For the CDR3, the DNA is TGTGCCAGCAGCCGTCGATGGGCAGGGGGCTTCACAGATACGCAGTATTTT.

This clonotype was seen a few times. DNA for the CDR3: TGTGCCAGCAGCGTAGACGGTAGGGAGCAGTACTTC. It specifies CASSVDGREQYF. The rearrangement joins TRBV9 to TRBJ2-7; D is uncertain. CDR1 and CDR2 (germline): SGDLS, YYNGEE. CDR3 length: 12 residues. Deletions cut 0 bases from V and 7 bases from J, with 8 bases between.

The chain is built from TRBV7-2 and TRBJ1-3; D is ambiguous. The V gene's germline CDR1 is SGHTA and CDR2 FQGNSA. CDR3 length: 17 residues. Trimming took off 1 base at V and 0 bases at J, with 13 bases between the two ends. CDR3 sequence reads: CASSLDKAVHSGNTIYF. CDR3 DNA: TGTGCCAGCAGCTTAGATAAGGCCGTGCACTCTGGAAACACCATATATTTT.

This clonotype was seen a handful of times. V usage is TRBV9 and J usage is TRBJ2-5; D ambiguous. Trimming pared 2 bases from V and 2 bases from J, leaving 10 bases between. The CDR3 is made up of 14 amino acids. Germline assignment: CDR1 SGDLS and CDR2 YYNGEE. In nucleotides, the CDR3 is TGTGCCAGCAGCGTCGGCTTTATTCAAGAGACCCAGTACTTC. As protein: CASSVGFIQETQYF.

There are many counts of this clonotype. V is TRBV9 and J is TRBJ2-7, with D possibly matching TRBD2 (5 bases). The germline V and J ends were trimmed by 0 bases and 4 bases, with 14 bases remaining between them. CDR1 is SGDLS and CDR2 is YYNGEE in the germline V gene. The CDR3 is 15 amino acids. DNA of the CDR3: TGTGCCAGCAGCGTAGCTGACAAGGCGGGTTACGAGCAGTACTTC. This codes for CASSVADKAGYEQYF.

This clonotype was picked up one time. This chain links TRBV5-1 with TRBJ2-7; D gene unclear. The closer fit of TRBJ2-5 to the DNA end suggests the J call may be wrong. This CDR3 region has 13 residues. Germline CDR1 reads SGHRS; CDR2 reads YFSETQ. The CDR3 is CASSLLMGETQYF. The CDR3 DNA is TGCGCCAGCAGCTTACTTATGGGAGAGACCCAGTACTTC.

This rearrangement joins TRBV4-3 to TRBJ2-7; D is unclear. V lost 4 bases and J lost 3, with 13 bases in between. The V gene's germline CDR1 is LGHNA and CDR2 YSLEER. There are 14 residues in the CDR3. The CDR3 loop reads CASSRADGFYEQYF. The CDR3 DNA sequence: TGCGCCAGCAGCCGGGCGGATGGGTTCTACGAGCAGTACTTC.

Here the CDR3 reads CASSGGGSGTQYF. The CDR3 DNA follows: TGTGCCAGCAGCGGAGGGGGCTCGGGGACCCAGTACTTC. The chain is built from TRBV9 and TRBJ2-7; 7 bases match TRBD1. The J call may be faulty, since TRBJ2-5 better matches the DNA end. This CDR3 contains 13 residues. CDR1 and CDR2 (germline): SGDLS, YYNGEE.

This chain connects TRBV7-8 to TRBJ2-7, with unresolved D. V was pared by 4 bases and J by 0 bases, with 19 bases between. The length of the CDR3 is 17 residues. From germline, CDR1 is SGHVS and CDR2 FQNEAQ. CDR3 sequence: CASSSVVGPRSSYEQYF. The CDR3 nucleotides read TGTGCCAGCAGCTCAGTCGTTGGACCCCGAAGCTCCTACGAGCAGTACTTC.

This chain links TRBV7-2 with TRBJ2-5; the D gene could be TRBD1 or TRBD2 (6 bases each). The germline CDR1 and CDR2 sequences are SGHTA and FQGNSA. CDR3 size: 14 residues. V was cut by 5 bases and J by 7 bases, with 17 bases left in between. The CDR3 nucleotides read TGTGCCAGCAGCCCACATCGACTAGGGGGGACCCAGTACTTC. Protein product: CASSPHRLGGTQYF.

The V call is TRBV20-1, the J call TRBJ2-1, with 12 bases matching TRBD2. V was clipped by 5 bases and J by 10 bases; unmatched bases: 18. Germline CDR1 and CDR2: DFQATT and SNEGSKA (reference sequence). The CDR3 totals 17 residues. CDR3 sequence (DNA): TGCAGTGCTGCGAGGACTAGCGGGACCGGGGGATTAAAGGAGCAGTTCTTC. Residues: CSAARTSGTGGLKEQFF.